A single sample is the source of the 29 T cell receptor beta chains below, sequenced in a study of blood T cells in healthy people across ages. Alongside a J-beta primer mix, a sample-barcoded 5' primer served in a second PCR lasting roughly 7 to 11 cycles. One entry per CDR3 protein, called by TCRdb with MiXCR from the 5' RACE reads. The sample includes approximately 830,000 distinct CDR3 sequences, about 59% of them seen just once. The sample consisted of blood. The receptors were gathered from a man in his thirties or forties in good health.

This clonotype has a handful of counts. The chain carries TRBV2 and TRBJ1-4; TRBD1 aligns across 9 bases. Per the germline V gene, CDR1 is SNHLY and CDR2 is FYNNEI. V gave up 3 bases and J gave up 10 bases; unmatched junction bases: 3. The CDR3 extends over 13 amino acids. The DNA of the CDR3 is TGTGCCAGCAGTGAGGGACAGGGTCGAAAACTGTTTTTT. Amino acids: CASSEGQGRKLFF.

The rearrangement links TRBV20-1 to TRBJ1-5; D perhaps matches TRBD1 (6 bases). Between the trimmed V and J ends, which lost 5 bases and 0 bases, there was a span of 8 bases. Per the germline V gene, CDR1 is DFQATT and CDR2 is SNEGSKA (reference sequence). The CDR3 runs to 13 residues. CDR3 region: CSAGRGSNQPQHF. In DNA, the CDR3 is TGCAGTGCTGGCAGGGGTAGCAATCAGCCCCAGCATTTT.

The chain recombines TRBV29-1 with TRBJ2-7; 11 positions agree with TRBD1. The germline V gene has CDR1 SQVTM and CDR2 ANQGSEA. This CDR3 has 13 amino acids. J gave up 2 bases and V 7 bases, and 4 bases lay outside the gene matches. The CDR3, as DNA: TGCAGCGGGTTGGGACAGGGGGCCTACGAGCAGTACTTC. Translating gives CSGLGQGAYEQYF.

In its sample, this clonotype was seen a few times. The chain combines TRBV27 with TRBJ1-2; perhaps TRBD1 as D (5 bases). This CDR3 comprises 12 residues. Trimming pared 8 bases from V and 4 bases from J, leaving 11 bases between. Germline-derived CDR1 and CDR2 are MNHEY and SMNVEV (reference sequence). The CDR3 DNA reads TGTGCCAGCTCGACAGCACCCTATGGCTACACCTTC. This gives the protein CASSTAPYGYTF.

In its sample, this clonotype was seen once. The CDR3 DNA sequence: TGTGCCAGCAGCCTTGTGGGGGAGCGTAATGAAAAACTGTTTTTT. Its protein is CASSLVGERNEKLFF. This chain connects TRBV5-6 to TRBJ1-4, with a weak D call TRBD1 (5 bases). Trimming removed 4 bases at V and 4 bases at J, with 14 bases between. Per the germline V gene, CDR1 is SGHDT and CDR2 is YYEEEE. The CDR3 spans 15 residues.

J is TRBJ2-7 and V is TRBV27; TRBD2 agrees at 11 bases. This CDR3 has 17 amino acids. Trimming cost V 2 bases and J 2 bases; bases outside gene matches: 8. Germline CDR1 is MNHEY and CDR2 is SMNVEV (reference sequence). The DNA of the CDR3 is TGTGCCAGCAGTTTACTTGTAGCGGGGGGGCCTGCCTACGAGCAGTACTTC. Its protein product is CASSLLVAGGPAYEQYF.

The chain employs TRBV6-2 or TRBV6-3 and TRBJ2-1; 10 bases agree with TRBD2. Germline-derived CDR1 and CDR2 are MNHEY and SVGEGT. The CDR3 covers 15 residues. Losses at the gene ends were 6 bases for V and 11 bases for J; bases not matched to a gene: 13. CDR3 in amino acids: CASSPIAGGSEKQFF. CDR3 DNA sequence: TGTGCCAGCAGCCCTATAGCGGGGGGCTCCGAGAAGCAGTTCTTC.

This clonotype was picked up a small number of times. The rearrangement uses TRBV7-3 and TRBJ2-7; D gene ambiguous. V was clipped by 0 bases and J by 2 bases, with 11 bases between them. CDR1 is SGHTA, CDR2 FQGTGA, per germline. The CDR3 runs 15 residues. Here the CDR3 reads CASSLTPIGPYEQYF. The CDR3 DNA follows: TGTGCCAGCAGCTTAACCCCGATAGGACCCTACGAGCAGTACTTC.

The chain links TRBV6-6 to TRBJ2-7; a weak D match, TRBD1 (6 bases). The V end was cut by 6 bases, the J end by 2 bases, with 17 bases between. CDR3 size: 15 residues. Germline assignment: CDR1 MNHNY and CDR2 SVGAGI (reference sequence). The CDR3 bases are TGTGCCAGCAGCCAGATCCAGACAGGAGCCTACGAGCAGTACTTC. This codes for CASSQIQTGAYEQYF.

This clonotype has only a few counts. CDR3 DNA sequence: TGTGCCAGCAGCTCCTCTAACGGGCAGGGGAAGTACATTCAGTACTTC. Translating gives CASSSSNGQGKYIQYF. This chain joins TRBV7-9 and TRBJ2-7, with D possibly being TRBD1 (6 bases). TRBJ2-4 matches the DNA end more closely, so the J call is doubtful. The CDR3 has 16 residues. Germline-derived CDR1 and CDR2 are SEHNR and FQNEAQ (reference sequence).

A few counts support this clonotype. The V and J genes are TRBV6-1 and TRBJ2-7, with 9 nucleotides matching TRBD1. The CDR3 consists of 14 residues. V trimming: 0 bases; J trimming: 7 bases; junction bases outside the gene matches: 4. From germline, CDR1 is MNHNS and CDR2 SASEGT. The DNA of the CDR3 is TGTGCCAGCAGTGAAGCGCTAGGACAGGGGGAGCAGTACTTC. Protein: CASSEALGQGEQYF.

The genes are TRBV10-3 and TRBJ2-4; possibly TRBD2 for D (7 bases). This CDR3 contains 16 residues. CDR1 ENHRY and CDR2 SYGVKD come from the germline V gene. V was shortened by 3 bases and J by 7 bases, with 19 bases between the two germline ends. CDR3 sequence reads: CAISDRRGAEGNIQYF. As DNA, the CDR3 is TGTGCCATCAGTGACCGACGGGGGGCAGAGGGCAACATTCAGTACTTC.

The chain couples TRBV5-1 to TRBJ2-3, with unresolved D. Trimming removed 0 bases from V and 0 bases from J, with 8 bases in between. Germline CDR1 is SGHRS and CDR2 is YFSETQ. The CDR3 runs 15 residues. CDR3 in amino acids: CASSLDGPSTDTQYF. As DNA, the CDR3 is TGCGCCAGCAGCTTGGACGGGCCTAGCACAGATACGCAGTATTTT.

The V gene is TRBV7-2, the J gene TRBJ2-7, with unresolved D. Germline-derived CDR1 and CDR2 are SGHTA and FQGNSA. The CDR3 has 12 residues. V lost 5 bases and J lost 7, with 12 bases in between. CDR3 amino acids: CASSRALGEQYF. DNA of the CDR3: TGTGCCAGCAGCCGGGCCCTCGGGGAGCAGTACTTC.

The gene calls are TRBV27 and TRBJ2-3; no firm D call. From germline, CDR1 is MNHEY and CDR2 SMNVEV (reference sequence). V gave up 6 bases and J gave up 0 bases, with 4 bases separating them. The CDR3 runs to 12 residues. This CDR3 is CASRKSTDTQYF. The CDR3 bases are TGTGCCAGCAGAAAGAGCACAGATACGCAGTATTTT.

This clonotype turned up a few times. The rearrangement links TRBV28 to TRBJ1-4; 10 nucleotides match TRBD1. Germline V gives CDR1 MDHEN, CDR2 SYDVKM. CDR3 length: 14 amino acids. Losses at the gene ends were 2 bases for V and 7 bases for J; bases not matched to a gene: 1. This CDR3 is CASSLDRGREKLFF. The CDR3 DNA follows: TGTGCCAGCAGTTTAGACAGGGGGCGTGAAAAACTGTTTTTT. Filled out from reference TRBV28 and TRBJ1-4, the complete variable domain reads DVKVTQSSRYLVKRTGEKVFLECVQDMDHENMFWYRQDPGLGLRLIYFSYDVKMKEKGDIPEGYSVSREKKERFSLILESASTNQTSMYLCASSLDRGREKLFFGSGTQLSVL.

The chain uses TRBV12-3 or TRBV12-4 and TRBJ2-3, with 15 bases that match TRBD2. V was pared by 5 bases and J by 0 bases, with 9 bases of the junction left unmatched. CDR3 length: 19 amino acids. In DNA, the CDR3 is TGTGCCAGCAGTCACCCTGGGACTAGCGGGGGGTCTAGCACAGATACGCAGTATTTT. As protein: CASSHPGTSGGSSTDTQYF.

This clonotype was seen a handful of times. V gene TRBV20-1 combines with J gene TRBJ1-1; D remains unclear. There are 13 residues in the CDR3. The germline V gene has CDR1 DFQATT and CDR2 SNEGSKA (reference sequence). The CDR3 sequence is CQAEGTSNTEAFF. In DNA, the CDR3 is TGCCAAGCGGAAGGCACCTCGAACACTGAAGCTTTCTTT.

Within the sample, this clonotype is medium-sized. This chain uses TRBV2 with TRBJ1-2; D is uncertain. Germline V gives CDR1 SNHLY, CDR2 FYNNEI. CDR3 length: 13 residues. Trimming took 6 bases from V and 6 from J, leaving 14 bases between them. The CDR3 coding sequence is TGTGCCAGCAGGTTCCAGGTTGGCAATGGCTACACCTTC. Its protein is CASRFQVGNGYTF.

This clonotype was counted between two and nine times. The chain combines TRBV25-1 with TRBJ2-7, with a possible D match to TRBD2 (5 bases). CDR1 and CDR2 (germline): MGHDK, SYGVNS. There are 14 residues in the CDR3. The V end lost 5 bases, the J end lost 6 bases, and 17 bases lay between the germline ends. The CDR3 reads CASSKGQMGVEQYF. CDR3 in DNA: TGTGCCAGCAGTAAGGGTCAGATGGGAGTCGAGCAGTACTTC.

This clonotype was seen ten or more times. The chain recombines TRBV20-1 with TRBJ2-7; 7 nucleotides match TRBD1. The germline V gene encodes CDR1 DFQATT and CDR2 SNEGSKA (reference sequence). The CDR3 extends over 12 amino acids. Losses at the gene ends were 6 bases for V and 7 bases for J; bases not matched to a gene: 9. CDR3 DNA sequence: TGCAGTGCCACAGGGGACGGAAGGGAGCAGTACTTC. Its protein product is CSATGDGREQYF.

The chain recombines TRBV10-3 with TRBJ2-7; 7 bases line up with TRBD1. The CDR3 contains 14 residues. V trimming: 5 bases; J trimming: 6 bases; junction bases outside the gene matches: 10. The germline gives CDR1 ENHRY, CDR2 SYGVKD. CDR3 protein: CAISFGEGASEQYF. In DNA, the CDR3 is TGTGCCATCAGTTTCGGAGAGGGGGCATCCGAGCAGTACTTC.

This clonotype was counted a few times. V and J are TRBV6-6 and TRBJ2-5, with TRBD2 matching 11 bases. V gave up 6 bases and J gave up 11 bases; unmatched junction bases: 11. This CDR3 is 14 amino acids long. Germline V gene lookup returns CDR1 MNHNY and CDR2 SVGAGI (reference sequence). CDR3 DNA: TGTGCCAGCAGCTCTAGCGGGGGGTCTGAAGAGCAGTACTTC. Translating it yields CASSSSGGSEEQYF.

V and J are TRBV29-1 and TRBJ2-7, with 9 bases that match TRBD1. The CDR3 consists of 15 residues. Germline V CDR1 and CDR2: SQVTM, ANQGSEA. Trimming removed 7 bases from V and 0 bases from J; junction bases left unmatched: 10. The DNA of the CDR3 is TGCAGCGCCGAGGTGGGGACAGGGCCCTCCTACGAGCAGTACTTC. This gives the protein CSAEVGTGPSYEQYF.

V is TRBV7-9 and J is TRBJ2-6; weak D call: TRBD1 (5 bases). The V gene lost 6 bases and the J gene lost 2 bases, with 11 bases spanning the gap. The CDR3 has 15 residues. Germline lookup yields CDR1 SEHNR and CDR2 FQNEAQ (reference sequence). CDR3 in DNA: TGTGCCAGCAGTCGCGCAGGGCCTGGGGCCAACGTCCTGACTTTC. As protein: CASSRAGPGANVLTF.

With respect to this clonotype: A read error may explain this, as a much larger clone is one base away. V gene TRBV29-1 combines with J gene TRBJ2-7; maybe TRBD1 (6 bases). CDR1 is SQVTM and CDR2 is ANQGSEA in the germline V gene. The CDR3 is 16 residues long. The CDR3 region is CSVEVDSGALSYAQYF. CDR3 DNA sequence: TGCAGCGTTGAAGTCGATTCAGGGGCACTTTCCTACGCGCAGTACTTC.

This sequence joins TRBV15 and TRBJ1-6; D uncertain. In germline, CDR1 is LNHNV, CDR2 YYDKDF (reference sequence). V lost 0 bases and J lost 2, with 11 bases in between. The CDR3 covers 17 residues. The CDR3 here is CATSRDPRPPYNSPLHF. The CDR3 DNA follows: TGTGCCACCAGCAGAGATCCGCGGCCACCCTATAATTCACCCCTCCACTTT. The variable domain in full, with the rest retrieved from reference TRBV15 and TRBJ1-6, is DAMVIQNPRYQVTQFGKPVTLSCSQTLNHNVMYWYQQKSSQAPKLLFHYYDKDFNNEADTPDNFQSRRPNTSFCFLDIRSPGLGDTAMYLCATSRDPRPPYNSPLHFGNGTRLTVT.

This chain connects TRBV5-1 to TRBJ2-7, with no clear D. The CDR3 has 15 amino acids. The V gene lost 0 bases and the J gene lost 4 bases, with 14 bases spanning the gap. Germline CDR1 is SGHRS and CDR2 is YFSETQ. For the CDR3, the DNA is TGCGCCAGCAGCTTGGCCGCGACCTCAAAATACGAGCAGTACTTC. This codes for CASSLAATSKYEQYF.

The V call is TRBV20-1, the J call TRBJ2-7, with unresolved D. Trimming took 2 bases from V and 5 from J, leaving 13 bases between them. Germline loops: CDR1 DFQATT, CDR2 SNEGSKA (reference sequence). The CDR3 contains 13 residues. The DNA of the CDR3 is TGCAGTGCTAGACATGACCTTCGGAACGAGCAGTACTTC. This encodes CSARHDLRNEQYF.